The 29 T cell receptor beta chains in this list originate from one sample, sequenced in a study of T cell changes during pregnancy in multiple sclerosis. Sequencing was performed with immunoSEQ multiplex PCR; in TCRdb, only in-frame clones are kept and a portion is missing. The sample holds about 58,000 clones, roughly 93% seen once. Sequencing used CD8+ T cells from peripheral blood mononuclear cells, obtained in the second trimester of pregnancy. These TCRs come from a female donor with multiple sclerosis, enrolled in a pregnancy study.

CDR3 coding DNA: TGTGCCAGCAGGCCCTGGGAGGGCAACACCGGGGAGCTGTTTTTT. Translation gives CASRPWEGNTGELFF. This chain uses TRBV27 with TRBJ2-2, with 7 bases identical to TRBD2. CDR1 is MNHEY, CDR2 SMNVEV, per germline (reference sequence). Losses at the gene ends were 6 bases for V and 2 bases for J; bases not matched to a gene: 6. The CDR3 is 15 residues long.

This clone has just a few counts. The chain joins TRBV15 to TRBJ1-5; D might be TRBD1 (6 bases). CDR1 is LNHNV and CDR2 is YYDKDF in the germline V gene (reference sequence). CDR3 length: 15 residues. The germline V and J ends were trimmed by 5 bases and 0 bases, with 11 bases remaining between them. The CDR3 nucleotides are TGTGCCACCAGCGAGAACAGGGATAGCAATCAGCCCCAGCATTTT. Amino acid sequence: CATSENRDSNQPQHF.

This chain uses TRBV27 with TRBJ2-7; 10 bases are shared with TRBD1. The length of the CDR3 is 15 residues. Trimming cost V 2 bases and J 5 bases; bases outside gene matches: 6. Germline CDR1 reads MNHEY; CDR2 reads SMNVEV (reference sequence). The CDR3 sequence: CASSLRTGGDHEQYF. The DNA of the CDR3 is TGTGCCAGCAGTTTAAGGACAGGGGGGGATCACGAGCAGTACTTC.

The CDR3 loop reads CASSLIADNEQFF. CDR3 DNA: TGTGCCAGCAGCTTAATAGCAGACAATGAGCAGTTCTTC. V and J are TRBV5-4 and TRBJ2-1; D gene ambiguous. The germline V gene has CDR1 SGHNT and CDR2 YYREEE (reference sequence). CDR3 size: 13 residues. With 2 bases removed from V and 5 bases from J, the gap between germline ends came to 8 bases.

The chain carries TRBV9 and TRBJ2-2, with D perhaps TRBD2 (6 bases). The CDR3 contains 14 residues. Germline V lookup: CDR1 SGDLS, CDR2 YYNGEE. Trimming left V 4 bases short and J 6 bases short, with 13 bases between. CDR3 loop: CASSSRDSPGELFF. The CDR3, as DNA: TGTGCCAGCAGCTCGAGGGACTCGCCCGGGGAGCTGTTTTTT.

J is TRBJ2-7 and V is TRBV9; 7 bases are shared with TRBD1. CDR3 length equals 15 residues. The germline CDR1 and CDR2 sequences are SGDLS and YYNGEE. The V and J ends lost 0 bases and 2 bases, in that order; junction bases with no gene match: 5. CDR3 amino acids: CASSVEGAGTYEQYF. In DNA form, the CDR3 reads TGTGCCAGCAGCGTAGAGGGGGCAGGGACCTACGAGCAGTACTTC.

The chain joins TRBV6-4 to TRBJ2-1, with TRBD2 as a possible D gene (5 bases). Trimming left V 0 bases short and J 10 bases short, with 10 bases between. The V gene's germline CDR1 is MRHNA and CDR2 SNTAGT. The CDR3 is 13 residues long. CDR3 in amino acids: CASSDSGVGEQFF. The CDR3, as DNA: TGTGCCAGCAGTGACTCCGGGGTCGGCGAGCAGTTCTTC.

The V call is TRBV28, the J call TRBJ2-2, with 11 bases identical to TRBD2. Per the germline V gene, CDR1 is MDHEN and CDR2 is SYDVKM. The CDR3 loop spans 16 amino acids. J was trimmed by 1 base and V by 8 bases; bases with no gene match: 6. This CDR3 reads CASQPTSGVNTGELFF. CDR3 coding DNA: TGTGCCAGCCAACCGACTAGCGGGGTGAACACCGGGGAGCTGTTTTTT.

Notes on this clone: Different DNA sequences within this sample yield the same CDR3. The rearrangement links TRBV19 to TRBJ2-3, with D unresolved. The CDR3 is made up of 15 amino acids. The V gene's germline CDR1 is LNHDA and CDR2 SQIVND (reference sequence). Trimming stripped 4 bases from V and 0 bases from J, with 11 bases between. The CDR3 coding sequence is TGTGCCAGTAGTACGTACGGTACTAGCACAGATACGCAGTATTTT. It specifies CASSTYGTSTDTQYF.

The chain carries TRBV4-1 and TRBJ2-2; the D gene is possibly TRBD1 (5 bases). Trimming shortened V by 5 bases and J by 5 bases, and 15 bases separated the two germline ends. Germline lookup yields CDR1 MGHRA and CDR2 YSYEKL. The CDR3 extends over 15 amino acids. CDR3 protein: CASSFYTPGTGELFF. CDR3 in DNA: TGCGCCAGCAGCTTCTACACCCCAGGGACCGGGGAGCTGTTTTTT.

The chain joins TRBV18 to TRBJ1-1, with TRBD1 identical over 7 bases. The germline V gene encodes CDR1 KGHSH and CDR2 LQKENI. The CDR3 consists of 16 residues. The V segment lost 4 bases and the J segment 0 bases; nucleotides outside the gene matches: 8. As DNA, the CDR3 is TGTGCCAGCTCACGCCCCTCGGGACAGCTGAACACTGAAGCTTTCTTT. Translating it yields CASSRPSGQLNTEAFF. The variable domain in full, with the rest retrieved from reference TRBV18 and TRBJ1-1, is NAGVMQNPRHLVRRRGQEARLRCSPMKGHSHVYWYRQLPEEGLKFMVYLQKENIIDESGMPKERFSAEFPKEGPSILRIQQVVRGDSAAYFCASSRPSGQLNTEAFFGQGTRLTVV.

The chain uses TRBV5-4 and TRBJ1-1, with D tentatively TRBD1 (5 bases). The length of the CDR3 is 13 residues. The germline V gene encodes CDR1 SGHNT and CDR2 YYREEE (reference sequence). The ends were cut back, 1 base at V and 1 base at J, with 5 bases in the middle. DNA of the CDR3: TGTGCCAGCAGCTTGACAGGGAACACTGAAGCTTTCTTT. Encoded protein: CASSLTGNTEAFF.

V gene TRBV6-5 combines with J gene TRBJ2-1, with unresolved D. The CDR3 has 16 amino acids. Germline V gene data show CDR1 as MNHEY and CDR2 as SVGAGI. Trimming removed 4 bases at V and 4 bases at J, with 17 bases between. CDR3 nucleotide sequence: TGTGCCAGCAGTTCCGAACCTGGAGCGATTTACAATGAGCAGTTCTTC. Its translation: CASSSEPGAIYNEQFF.

This chain connects TRBV5-1 to TRBJ1-1; D is uncertain. The CDR3 consists of 13 residues. Germline CDR1 and CDR2: SGHRS and YFSETQ. V was cut by 1 base and J by 1 base, with 5 bases left in between. The CDR3 region has the DNA TGCGCCAGCAGCTTGACAGCGAACACTGAAGCTTTCTTT. It codes for CASSLTANTEAFF.

The CDR3 region is CASSRTSGSYNEQFF. The CDR3 bases are TGCGCCAGCAGCCGGACTAGCGGGAGCTACAATGAGCAGTTCTTC. V usage is TRBV4-1 and J usage is TRBJ2-1; 13 bases match TRBD2. The germline V gene has CDR1 MGHRA and CDR2 YSYEKL. V was clipped by 4 bases and J by 3 bases; unmatched bases: 0. The CDR3 covers 15 residues.

The J gene is TRBJ2-5, the V gene TRBV9; 13 nucleotides align to TRBD2. The ends lost 3 bases at V and 5 bases at J; junction bases unmatched: 19. This CDR3 region has 20 residues. Per germline, CDR1 SGDLS and CDR2 YYNGEE. In DNA form, the CDR3 reads TGTGCCAGCAGCGATGCCTCCGGGACTAGCGGGGAAGGGGGCAGGGAGACCCAGTACTTC. Protein product: CASSDASGTSGEGGRETQYF.

This sequence joins TRBV27 and TRBJ2-7, with D possibly being TRBD2 (7 bases). Germline V gene lookup returns CDR1 MNHEY and CDR2 SMNVEV (reference sequence). CDR3 size: 13 residues. The V end lost 8 bases, the J end lost 5 bases, and 16 bases lay between the germline ends. The CDR3 bases are TGTGCCAGCGGGGGGGGCTTTCGGAACGAGCAGTACTTC. This gives the protein CASGGGFRNEQYF.

The chain is built from TRBV4-3 and TRBJ2-7; no firm D call. V was shortened by 4 bases and J by 3 bases, with 13 bases between the two germline ends. This CDR3 spans 14 amino acids. Germline V gives CDR1 LGHNA, CDR2 YSLEER. This CDR3 reads CASSPWSGSYEQYF. CDR3 nucleotides: TGCGCCAGCAGCCCTTGGTCAGGAAGCTACGAGCAGTACTTC.

The rearrangement uses TRBV6-5 and TRBJ2-5; possible D gene TRBD1, 6 bases. Trimming cost V 6 bases and J 6 bases, with 20 bases left between them. The CDR3 sequence is 15 residues long. CDR1 and CDR2 (germline): MNHEY, SVGAGI. CDR3 protein: CASRVGQSLGKTQYF. The CDR3 DNA reads as TGTGCCAGCAGGGTCGGACAGTCCTTGGGCAAGACCCAGTACTTC.

V gene TRBV4-2 combines with J gene TRBJ1-2, with TRBD1 matching over 8 bases. CDR1 and CDR2 from the germline V gene are LGHNA and YNFKEQ. The CDR3 is 17 amino acids. Unmatched junction bases numbered 8, after V lost 1 base and J lost 1 base. The CDR3 spells CASSQVAPGQDNYGYTF. CDR3 DNA sequence: TGTGCCAGCAGCCAAGTGGCCCCGGGACAGGATAACTATGGCTACACCTTC.

This chain joins TRBV7-9 and TRBJ2-2, with 11 bases aligning to TRBD2. Germline assignment: CDR1 SEHNR and CDR2 FQNEAQ (reference sequence). V shed 5 bases, J shed 5 bases, and the junction held 10 bases outside the gene matches. The CDR3 loop spans 17 amino acids. The CDR3 DNA is TGTGCCAGCAGCGCCCTTCTAGCGGGAGGAGGAACCGGGGAGCTGTTTTTT. Amino acid sequence: CASSALLAGGGTGELFF.

The CDR3 loop is CASRSTPRGLRTEKYF. As DNA, the CDR3 is TGTGCCAGCAGGTCGACCCCTCGGGGACTGAGGACGGAGAAGTACTTC. The chain uses TRBV28 and TRBJ2-7; possible D gene TRBD2, 6 bases. This CDR3 is built from 16 residues. From germline, CDR1 is MDHEN and CDR2 SYDVKM. V was clipped by 6 bases and J by 11 bases, with 29 bases between them.

As DNA, the CDR3 is TGTGCCAGCAGCCAAGACCCTTACTCCTCAGATACGCAGTATTTT. Its translation: CASSQDPYSSDTQYF. The V gene is TRBV4-2, the J gene TRBJ2-3; D is uncertain. Germline CDR1 is LGHNA and CDR2 is YNFKEQ. CDR3 length: 15 residues. V lost 0 bases, J lost 4 bases, and 11 bases lay in between.

The genes are TRBV4-2 and TRBJ2-7, with D tentatively TRBD2 (5 bases). V was trimmed by 1 base and J by 0 bases, leaving 10 bases between them. CDR1 LGHNA and CDR2 YNFKEQ come from the germline V gene. The CDR3 has 15 residues. DNA of the CDR3: TGTGCCAGCAGCCAAGGCGAGGGCAGCTCCTACGAGCAGTACTTC. Translated: CASSQGEGSSYEQYF.

The chain recombines TRBV2 with TRBJ1-2; no clear D gene. Germline CDR1 SNHLY, CDR2 FYNNEI. There are 11 residues in the CDR3. The ends were cut back, 6 bases at V and 8 bases at J, with 10 bases in the middle. The CDR3 loop is CASRSAWGYTF. The DNA for the CDR3 is TGTGCCAGCAGGTCCGCGTGGGGCTACACCTTC. The variable domain in full, completed from reference TRBV2 and TRBJ1-2, reads EPEVTQTPSHQVTQMGQEVILRCVPISNHLYFYWYRQILGQKVEFLVSFYNNEISEKSEIFDDQFSVERPDGSNFTLKIRSTKLEDSAMYFCASRSAWGYTFGSGTRLTVV.

The chain couples TRBV5-6 to TRBJ2-7; 12 positions match TRBD2. V lost 3 bases and J lost 6; bases outside the gene matches: 16. CDR1 is SGHDT, CDR2 YYEEEE, per germline. This CDR3 has 18 amino acids. CDR3 sequence (DNA): TGTGCCAGCAGCTCGGGGACTAGCGGGTGGGACTGGTTTGGCGAGCAGTACTTC. It codes for CASSSGTSGWDWFGEQYF. The full variable domain, its missing parts supplied by reference TRBV5-6 and TRBJ2-7, is DAGVTQSPTHLIKTRGQQVTLRCSPKSGHDTVSWYQQALGQGPQFIFQYYEEEERQRGNFPDRFSGHQFPNYSSELNVNALLLGDSALYLCASSSGTSGWDWFGEQYFGPGTRLTVT.

This clone showed up just once. This chain uses TRBV10-3 with TRBJ2-1, with D uncertain. CDR1 ENHRY and CDR2 SYGVKD come from the germline V gene. Trimming stripped 6 bases from V and 6 bases from J, with 18 bases between. The CDR3 spans 15 residues. The CDR3 DNA sequence: TGTGCCATCAGAAAGGCGAAGGAGTCGGCCAATGAGCAGTTCTTC. Translating gives CAIRKAKESANEQFF.

The chain carries TRBV29-1 and TRBJ2-1, with 7 bases that match TRBD1. This CDR3 has 15 amino acids. Losses at the gene ends were 1 base for V and 2 bases for J; bases not matched to a gene: 5. Germline CDR1 and CDR2: SQVTM and ANQGSEA. CDR3 in amino acids: CSVEVDRSPYNEQFF. The CDR3 coding sequence is TGCAGCGTTGAAGTGGACAGGAGCCCCTACAATGAGCAGTTCTTC.

The chain links TRBV6-4 to TRBJ2-1; tentative D call: TRBD2 (6 bases). The germline CDR1 and CDR2 sequences are MRHNA and SNTAGT. Trimming left V 0 bases short and J 3 bases short, with 6 bases between. This CDR3 spans 14 amino acids. CDR3 loop: CASSDSSGYNEQFF. The CDR3 region has the DNA TGTGCCAGCAGTGACTCTAGCGGCTACAATGAGCAGTTCTTC.